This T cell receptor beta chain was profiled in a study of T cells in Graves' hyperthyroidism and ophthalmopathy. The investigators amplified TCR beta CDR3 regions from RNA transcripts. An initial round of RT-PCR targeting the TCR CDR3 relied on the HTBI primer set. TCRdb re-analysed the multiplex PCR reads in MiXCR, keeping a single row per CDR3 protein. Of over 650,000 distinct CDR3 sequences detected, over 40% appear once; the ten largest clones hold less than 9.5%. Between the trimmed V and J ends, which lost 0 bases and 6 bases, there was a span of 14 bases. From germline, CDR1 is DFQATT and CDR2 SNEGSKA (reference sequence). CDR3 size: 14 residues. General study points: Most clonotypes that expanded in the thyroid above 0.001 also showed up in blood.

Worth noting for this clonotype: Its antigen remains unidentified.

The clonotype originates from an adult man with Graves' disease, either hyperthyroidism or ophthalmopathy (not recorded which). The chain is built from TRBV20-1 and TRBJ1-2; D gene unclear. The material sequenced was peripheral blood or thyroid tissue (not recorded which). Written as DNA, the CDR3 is TGCAGTGCTAGAGATGTAAAAGGGAGGGATGGCTACACCTTC. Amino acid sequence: CSARDVKGRDGYTF.